This entry features one TCR beta chain sequence. The antigen is undetermined. The sample belongs to a study of graft-versus-host responses after intestinal transplantation. At the level of the study: In this cohort, recipients had multivisceral, liver-intestinal, or isolated intestinal transplants.

The study's findings and limits: The study associated peak circulating GvH clone levels with early post-transplant HvG declines. Analysis identified GvH clones in recipient marrow, with some appearing first in ileum or blood.

The V gene lost 3 bases and the J gene lost 0 bases, with 8 bases spanning the gap. Germline V CDR1 and CDR2: SGHTA, FQGTGA. This CDR3 has 15 amino acids. TCRdb keeps only in-frame clones here, not all; method: immunoSEQ multiplex PCR. The profile shows some 90,000 clones, roughly 92% of them singletons. V and J are TRBV7-3 and TRBJ2-2; possible D gene TRBD1, 6 bases. The sample was unstimulated CD4+ T cells sorted from spleen or lymph node cells, taken before intestinal transplant. The sequence was obtained from a human donor who received an intestinal transplant. CDR3 in amino acids: CASSFGTSNTGELFF. DNA of the CDR3: TGTGCCAGCAGCTTCGGGACATCGAACACCGGGGAGCTGTTTTTT. Full variable domain (outside the CDR3, taken from reference TRBV7-3 and TRBJ2-2): GAGVSQTPSNKVTEKGKYVELRCDPISGHTALYWYRQSLGQGPEFLIYFQGTGAADDSGLPNDRFFAVRPEGSVSTLKIQRTERGDSAVYLCASSFGTSNTGELFFGEGSRLTVL.